These T cell receptor beta chains were read from a single sample in a study of CD8+ T cells in alopecia areata. Sequenced by immunoSEQ multiplex PCR; TCRdb stores in-frame clones only, minus some. The sample lists 60,000 to 85,000 clones, roughly 70% occurring once. Specimen: CD8+ T cells sorted from blood, collected at week 24, from a patient treated with tofacitinib. The receptors here all came from a human donor with alopecia areata. The CDR3 runs from the conserved cysteine through the conserved F or W. The D gene is left open where the match is weak. Only part of the rows carry a size: once, few, many, or a class if the clone is expanded.

abundance,j_gene,d_gene,v_gene,CDR3aa,CDR3nt
few,TRBJ2-3,TRBD2,TRBV6-4,CASSRTSGSSDTQYF,TGTGCCAGCAGTCGGACTAGCGGGAGCTCAGATACGCAGTATTTT
-,TRBJ1-1,-,TRBV7-2,CASSLSVNTEAFF,TGTGCCAGCAGCTTGTCAGTGAACACTGAAGCTTTCTTT
-,TRBJ2-3,TRBD1,TRBV11-2,CASTFSGTGGADTQYF,TGTGCCAGCACATTTTCAGGGACAGGGGGAGCAGATACGCAGTATTTT
few,TRBJ1-1,-,TRBV13,CASSLGGFADTEAFF,TGTGCCAGCAGCCTAGGGGGTTTTGCGGACACTGAAGCTTTCTTT
-,TRBJ2-4,TRBD1,TRBV23-1,CASSQGDRLAKNIQYF,TGCGCCAGCAGTCAAGGGGACAGACTAGCCAAAAACATTCAGTACTTC
few,TRBJ2-1,TRBD2,TRBV6-5,CASSYLAGDYNEQFF,TGTGCCAGCAGTTACCTAGCGGGGGACTACAATGAGCAGTTCTTC
-,TRBJ2-3,TRBD2,TRBV6-6,CASSQRGRSDTQYF,TGTGCCAGCAGCCAGCGGGGGCGGTCAGATACGCAGTATTTT
-,TRBJ2-5,-,TRBV14,CASSPGTGQETQYF,TGTGCCAGCAGCCCCGGGACGGGTCAAGAGACCCAGTACTTC
-,TRBJ2-7,TRBD1,TRBV4-1,CASSQDSGTALYEQYF,TGCGCCAGCAGCCAAGATTCAGGGACAGCACTATACGAGCAGTACTTC
-,TRBJ1-5,-,TRBV4-1,CASSQEAYSNQPQHF,TGCGCCAGCAGCCAAGAGGCTTATAGCAATCAGCCCCAGCATTTT
-,TRBJ2-7,-,TRBV7-9,CASSASTGSYEQYF,TGTGCCAGCAGCGCTTCGACAGGATCCTACGAGCAGTACTTC
few,TRBJ2-1,TRBD2,TRBV10-3,CAITPGTSGPESSYNEQFF,TGTGCCATCACCCCCGGGACTAGCGGACCTGAGAGCTCCTACAATGAGCAGTTCTTC
-,TRBJ1-2,TRBD1,TRBV4-3,CASSQEPGQGYGYTF,TGCGCCAGCAGCCAAGAACCGGGACAGGGGTATGGCTACACCTTC
-,TRBJ2-1,TRBD2,TRBV7-9,CASSPPVSGEINEQFF,TGTGCCAGCAGCCCCCCGGTCAGCGGGGAAATCAATGAGCAGTTCTTC
-,TRBJ2-1,-,TRBV5-6,CASSQGGSSYNEQFF,TGTGCCAGCAGCCAAGGGGGGAGCTCCTACAATGAGCAGTTCTTC
few,TRBJ2-3,TRBD1,TRBV14,CASSLYRGDTQYF,TGTGCCAGCAGCTTATACAGGGGAGATACGCAGTATTTT
-,TRBJ1-5,-,TRBV7-9,CASSLAVWEPQHF,TGTGCCAGCAGCTTAGCTGTGTGGGAGCCCCAGCATTTT
-,TRBJ2-7,TRBD1,TRBV5-1,CASSPVEGTVSYEQYF,TGCGCCAGCAGCCCCGTTGAGGGGACAGTCTCCTACGAGCAGTACTTC
-,TRBJ2-7,TRBD1,TRBV7-9,CASSDKTGVPYEQYF,TGTGCCAGCAGCGATAAGACAGGGGTACCCTACGAGCAGTACTTC
-,TRBJ2-7,-,TRBV4-3,CASSQEEGTYEQYF,TGCGCCAGCAGCCAAGAGGAGGGGACCTACGAGCAGTACTTC
once,TRBJ2-2,TRBD2,TRBV4-1,CASSLATSGDAGGELFF,TGCGCCAGCAGCCTCGCGACTAGCGGGGATGCGGGCGGGGAGCTGTTTTTT
-,TRBJ1-6,-,TRBV4-1,CASSQPSGRGNSPLHF,TGCGCCAGCAGCCAACCTAGCGGCAGGGGTAATTCACCCCTCCACTTT
once,TRBJ2-7,-,TRBV9,CASSSDTLYEQYF,TGTGCCAGCAGCTCCGACACGCTCTACGAGCAGTACTTC
-,TRBJ2-5,TRBD2,TRBV9,CASSAGTSRNQETQYF,TGTGCCAGCAGCGCAGGGACTAGCAGAAACCAAGAGACCCAGTACTTC
-,TRBJ2-3,-,TRBV4-1,CASSQDRGGTDTQYF,TGCGCCAGCAGCCAAGATCGGGGCGGCACAGATACGCAGTATTTT
few,TRBJ2-1,-,TRBV6-6,CASSPTGSSSYNEQFF,TGTGCCAGCAGTCCCACTGGCTCGTCCTCCTACAATGAGCAGTTCTTC